The rows below give T cell receptor beta chains drawn from one sample of a study of cytomegalovirus exposure and HLA in healthy donors. Produced via immunoSEQ multiplex PCR; TCRdb's table is partial and in-frame only. Here the sample spans about 200,000 clones, roughly 90% being singletons. What was sequenced was PBMCs. All receptors derive from a woman aged 25-40 years in good health and CMV-seronegative. The CDR3 runs from the conserved cysteine through the conserved F or W. Not all rows give a size; the values are once, few, many and, for expanded clones, a class.

abundance: .
v_gene: TRBV28
CDR3aa: CASSRGPSGNTIYF

abundance: .
v_gene: TRBV7-8
CDR3aa: CASSLAGARYNEQFF

abundance: once
v_gene: TRBV5-8
CDR3aa: CASSLGEPTNEKLFF

abundance: .
v_gene: TRBV10-1
CDR3aa: CASSEFRGDKQFF

abundance: .
v_gene: TRBV5-6
CDR3aa: CASSWGLRPSSYGQYF

abundance: few
v_gene: TRBV14
CDR3aa: CASSEQGASYGYTF

abundance: few
v_gene: TRBV2
CDR3aa: CAGGGDYGYTF

abundance: .
v_gene: TRBV5-1
CDR3aa: CASRSGGAYEQYF

abundance: .
v_gene: TRBV28
CDR3aa: CASSPRAGRFNEQFF

abundance: .
v_gene: TRBV29-1
CDR3aa: CSVAERGTGGNQPQHF

abundance: .
v_gene: TRBV9
CDR3aa: CASSALTDNEQFF

abundance: .
v_gene: TRBV11-1
CDR3aa: CASSLGGITDTQYF

abundance: few
v_gene: TRBV29-1
CDR3aa: CSAPTGTSSYNEQFF

abundance: few
v_gene: TRBV9
CDR3aa: CASSALLGTGELFF

abundance: few
v_gene: TRBV11-2
CDR3aa: CASSSGPYNEQFF

abundance: .
v_gene: TRBV10-3
CDR3aa: CAISERGEGETQYF

abundance: .
v_gene: TRBV4-2
CDR3aa: CASSQDARATNEKLFF

abundance: few
v_gene: TRBV11-2
CDR3aa: CASSWTLSPHEQYF

abundance: .
v_gene: TRBV30
CDR3aa: CAGRGGREGTDTQYF

abundance: .
v_gene: TRBV18
CDR3aa: CASSPPSGGANEQFF

abundance: .
v_gene: TRBV7-6
CDR3aa: CASSPGTSGRKETQYF

abundance: .
v_gene: TRBV6-5
CDR3aa: CAGSPQVAKNIQYF

abundance: .
v_gene: TRBV6-1
CDR3aa: CASTSPPQPQHF

abundance: .
v_gene: TRBV27
CDR3aa: CASSQQGAPYYEQYF

abundance: once
v_gene: TRBV5-1
CDR3aa: CASSLGAGENIQYF

abundance: few
v_gene: TRBV11-2
CDR3aa: CASSSLYEQYF

abundance: .
v_gene: TRBV6-1
CDR3aa: CASSESRAGGTTGELFF

abundance: .
v_gene: TRBV18
CDR3aa: CASSPKDRDNTDTQYF

abundance: .
v_gene: TRBV9
CDR3aa: CASSGPGLVVGEQYF

abundance: .
v_gene: TRBV14
CDR3aa: CASSQVLGVAYEQYF

abundance: .
v_gene: TRBV5-6
CDR3aa: CASSQPQGNTDTQYF

abundance: .
v_gene: TRBV9
CDR3aa: CASSDRRTGLGYGYTF

abundance: .
v_gene: TRBV7-9
CDR3aa: CASSLGSSGRSNEQFF

abundance: .
v_gene: TRBV19
CDR3aa: CASSISGRGSYEQYF

abundance: .
v_gene: TRBV5-4
CDR3aa: CASSLDRAYNEQFF

abundance: .
v_gene: TRBV28
CDR3aa: CASSLGGRNNEQYF

abundance: few
v_gene: TRBV28
CDR3aa: CASSWTSGMFGEQFF

abundance: .
v_gene: TRBV27
CDR3aa: CASSLGGSVQYF

abundance: .
v_gene: TRBV7-9
CDR3aa: CASSLRRPSTDTQYF

abundance: .
v_gene: TRBV28
CDR3aa: CASMRSGGNTGELFF

abundance: .
v_gene: TRBV28
CDR3aa: CASRRMNTEAFF

abundance: .
v_gene: TRBV5-1
CDR3aa: CASMWRTGGSGMYEQYF

abundance: .
v_gene: TRBV18
CDR3aa: CASSPPGLVINEQFF

abundance: .
v_gene: TRBV4-1
CDR3aa: CASSQEGGKFF

abundance: .
v_gene: TRBV7-8
CDR3aa: CASSYSPATRYNEQFF

abundance: .
v_gene: TRBV2
CDR3aa: CASTPRETQYF

abundance: .
v_gene: TRBV28
CDR3aa: CASSLTGQGEREQYF

abundance: few
v_gene: TRBV5-4
CDR3aa: CASSSDSNPGELFF

abundance: .
v_gene: TRBV6-4
CDR3aa: CASSEGGQEYNEQFF

abundance: .
v_gene: TRBV5-5
CDR3aa: CASSIGLAGRAVEQFF

abundance: .
v_gene: TRBV5-1
CDR3aa: CASSFPGTRGSVSQYF

abundance: .
v_gene: TRBV7-9
CDR3aa: CASSSWTGWYEQFF

abundance: few
v_gene: TRBV6-1
CDR3aa: CASREHRSSQPQHF

abundance: few
v_gene: TRBV7-8
CDR3aa: CASSSRTSGDTQYF

abundance: .
v_gene: TRBV19
CDR3aa: CASSSRGQETQYF

abundance: .
v_gene: TRBV6-6
CDR3aa: CAARRGSTTNEKLFF

abundance: .
v_gene: TRBV6-9
CDR3aa: CAGPLWGGDTEAFF

abundance: .
v_gene: TRBV28
CDR3aa: CASSSLPSGTETQYF

abundance: .
v_gene: TRBV7-8
CDR3aa: CASSRTLTSYEQYF

abundance: .
v_gene: TRBV5-4
CDR3aa: CASSLFSRYNEQFF